Sequencing of this TCR beta chain was carried out in a study of blood T cell repertoires in COVID-19. Method: immunoSEQ multiplex PCR; TCRdb's copy keeps in-frame clones and lacks some. The table has around 200,000 clones, 89% seen once. Germline V CDR1 and CDR2: MDHEN, SYDVKM. This CDR3 has 14 residues. V was cut by 3 bases and J by 6 bases, with 15 bases left in between. In this sample, this clone turned up once. The receptor was isolated from a woman aged 40 to 50 with acute COVID-19. The chain combines TRBV28 with TRBJ2-7; the D gene is possibly TRBD2 (6 bases). Material: PBMCs or T cells enriched from blood (not recorded which). DNA of the CDR3: TGTGCCAGCAGTTTGGGAGGACCCCTACGCGAGCAGTACTTC. Encoded protein: CASSLGGPLREQYF.